Sequencing of this T cell receptor beta chain was carried out in a study of OX40 agonist ivuxolimab in advanced cancers. Study-level information: Recorded diagnoses for dose-escalation patients were hepatocellular carcinoma, melanoma, renal cell or head and neck cancer. Therapy given before enrollment (anti-PD-1, anti-PD-L1 or anti-CTLA-4) was allowed, and approximately 40% had some.

Germline V gene sequence: CDR1 MRHNA, CDR2 SNTAGT. This CDR3 region has 13 residues. V gave up 8 bases and J gave up 0 bases; unmatched junction bases: 2. The protocol was immunoSEQ multiplex PCR, while the TCRdb copy is restricted to in-frame clones and leaves out a portion. The table includes tens of thousands of clones, more than 85% detected once. V gene TRBV6-4 combines with J gene TRBJ2-3; 7 nucleotides match TRBD1. This receptor was obtained from an adult with an advanced solid tumor such as melanoma, head and neck, liver or kidney cancer. Here the sequenced sample was CD4+ or CD8+ T cells sorted from blood, taken in a trial of the OX40 agonist ivuxolimab. The CDR3 DNA reads as TGTGCCAGCGGGGACAGAAGCACAGATACGCAGTATTTT. This gives the protein CASGDRSTDTQYF.